This passage covers 12 T cell receptor beta chains from one sample sequenced in a study of patients and donors after allogeneic stem cell transplantation (dated by TCRdb to 2018 to 2021). Receptor amplification or capture employed RT-PCR. TCRdb records NextSeq 550 as the sequencer. The raw public data were reprocessed by TCRdb itself: fastp quality trimming at Q25, MiXCR clonotype calling, in-frame beta chains only. Entries are consolidated by CDR3 protein sequence, retaining the most common genes and DNA. For this sample there are about 960,000 distinct CDR3 sequences; over 15% appear just once. The ten largest clones capture 5% to 7.5% of the sample. Source material: blood, either unsorted or a sorted T cell fraction (not recorded which). The receptors stem from a human donor who was either an allogeneic HSCT recipient or a stem cell or donor lymphocyte infusion donor (not recorded which). It is not recorded whose cells these are; they may come from a transplant donor.

V is TRBV9 and J is TRBJ2-2; D is ambiguous. With 0 bases removed from V and 0 bases from J, the gap between germline ends came to 9 bases. Germline loops: CDR1 SGDLS, CDR2 YYNGEE. The CDR3 contains 16 residues. CDR3 nucleotide sequence: TGTGCCAGCAGCGTAGAGGCCACCGCGAACACCGGGGAGCTGTTTTTT. Amino acid sequence: CASSVEATANTGELFF.

This chain joins TRBV7-9 and TRBJ1-5; no firm D call. Germline V gives CDR1 SEHNR, CDR2 FQNEAQ (reference sequence). The germline V and J ends were trimmed by 4 bases and 3 bases, with 4 bases remaining between them. The CDR3 length is 12 residues. The CDR3 DNA is TGTGCCAGCAGCTCCGCCAATCAGCCCCAGCATTTT. It yields the protein CASSSANQPQHF. Supplemented by reference TRBV7-9 and TRBJ1-5, the full variable domain reads DTGVSQNPRHKITKRGQNVTFRCDPISEHNRLYWYRQTLGQGPEFLTYFQNEAQLEKSRLLSDRFSAERPKGSFSTLEIQRTEQGDSAMYLCASSSANQPQHFGDGTRLSIL.

This chain uses TRBV9 with TRBJ1-3; no definite D call. The CDR3 covers 15 residues. The V end lost 0 bases, the J end lost 4 bases, and 11 bases lay between the germline ends. CDR1 is SGDLS and CDR2 is YYNGEE in the germline V gene. The CDR3 DNA reads TGTGCCAGCAGCGTAGTTGGAGGGTTCGGAAACACCATATATTTT. This gives the protein CASSVVGGFGNTIYF.

The V gene is TRBV5-1, the J gene TRBJ2-7, with D tentatively TRBD1 or TRBD2 (6 bases each). The CDR3 is 13 amino acids. V was pared by 4 bases and J by 4 bases, with 12 bases between. From germline, CDR1 is SGHRS and CDR2 YFSETQ. The CDR3 DNA sequence: TGCGCCAGCAGCCCGGGGGCCTTTTACGAGCAGTACTTC. It yields the protein CASSPGAFYEQYF.

This clonotype was recorded a few times. The J gene is TRBJ2-7, the V gene TRBV27; 10 positions match TRBD2. Germline loops: CDR1 MNHEY, CDR2 SMNVEV (reference sequence). CDR3 length equals 14 residues. V lost 3 bases, J lost 6 bases, and 5 bases stayed unmatched. The CDR3, as DNA: TGTGCCAGCAGTTTCCTAGCGGGGGTTAGCGAGCAGTACTTC. Translation gives CASSFLAGVSEQYF.

The chain uses TRBV12-3 or TRBV12-4 and TRBJ1-2; 10 nucleotides align to TRBD1. The V and J ends lost 1 base and 4 bases, in that order; junction bases with no gene match: 15. This CDR3 has 19 residues. The CDR3 loop reads CASSLGRRGQGINSYGYTF. CDR3 in DNA: TGTGCCAGCAGTTTAGGCCGCCGGGGACAGGGGATTAATTCCTATGGCTACACCTTC.

The table lists this clonotype with many counts. This chain joins TRBV20-1 and TRBJ1-1, with D possibly being TRBD1 (5 bases). Trimming stripped 3 bases from V and 4 bases from J, with 15 bases between. The CDR3 spans 14 residues. The germline V gene has CDR1 DFQATT and CDR2 SNEGSKA (reference sequence). In DNA form, the CDR3 reads TGCAGTGCTAGGGAGACAGTCTCTGGCACTGAAGCTTTCTTT. Its protein product is CSARETVSGTEAFF.

This clonotype has only a few counts. The chain uses TRBV6-1 and TRBJ2-4; 15 nucleotides agree with TRBD2. After removal of 6 bases from V and 0 bases from J, the junction contained 6 bases not matched to a gene. Germline CDR1 is MNHNS and CDR2 is SASEGT. This CDR3 has 18 amino acids. The CDR3 loop reads CASSPGLAGGLAKNIQYF. The CDR3 nucleotides read TGTGCCAGCAGCCCCGGACTAGCGGGAGGGTTAGCCAAAAACATTCAGTACTTC.

There are a few counts of this clonotype. The J gene is TRBJ2-2, the V gene TRBV12-3 or TRBV12-4, with D possibly TRBD1 on 6 matching bases. V was trimmed by 6 bases and J by 3 bases, leaving 17 bases between them. The CDR3 contains 16 residues. The CDR3 protein is CASSSDRARHTGELFF. As DNA, the CDR3 is TGTGCCAGCAGCTCGGACAGAGCAAGGCACACCGGGGAGCTGTTTTTT.

V usage is TRBV5-8 and J usage is TRBJ1-1; perhaps TRBD1 as D (5 bases). The V gene lost 3 bases and the J gene lost 10 bases, with 22 bases spanning the gap. The CDR3 totals 15 residues. Germline CDR1 and CDR2: SGHTS and YDEGEE. The CDR3 here is CASSSAPGLTTAAFF. CDR3 coding DNA: TGTGCCAGCAGCTCCGCACCGGGACTCACTACGGCAGCTTTCTTT.

The chain links TRBV20-1 to TRBJ2-5; unclear D gene. The germline V gene encodes CDR1 DFQATT and CDR2 SNEGSKA (reference sequence). The CDR3 totals 17 residues. V lost 0 bases, J lost 2 bases, and 19 bases lay in between. CDR3 bases: TGCAGTGCTAGAGACCCGACGACCCCTATGGCGCAAGAGACCCAGTACTTC. This codes for CSARDPTTPMAQETQYF.

Many counts were recorded for this clonotype. The chain has TRBV20-1 and TRBJ1-2; tentative D call: TRBD1 (6 bases). CDR3 size: 14 residues. CDR1 is DFQATT and CDR2 is SNEGSKA in the germline V gene (reference sequence). V dropped 2 bases and J dropped 3 bases, with 13 bases sitting between them. The CDR3 loop reads CSARITGNDYGYTF. CDR3 nucleotides: TGCAGTGCTAGAATTACAGGGAACGACTATGGCTACACCTTC.